Each of the 27 T cell receptor beta chains below was sequenced from the same sample in a study of shared T cell receptors in the human thymus. Clones were sequenced by immunoSEQ multiplex PCR, and TCRdb holds only the in-frame ones, with some missing. The table records about 380,000 clones, 95% of them present only once. Sequencing was performed on thymocytes. The source of these receptors is a human donor.

The chain has TRBV4-3 and TRBJ2-1, with 14 bases fitting TRBD2. The V segment lost 0 bases and the J segment 8 bases; nucleotides outside the gene matches: 9. The CDR3 runs to 18 residues. CDR1 is LGHNA and CDR2 is YSLEER in the germline V gene. This chain's CDR3 is CASSQEGPGLAGVHEQFF. In DNA form, the CDR3 reads TGCGCCAGCAGCCAAGAGGGGCCGGGACTAGCGGGAGTGCATGAGCAGTTCTTC.

The rearrangement uses TRBV5-1 and TRBJ2-3; the match to TRBD1 covers 7 bases. This CDR3 spans 16 amino acids. In germline, CDR1 is SGHRS, CDR2 YFSETQ. V was clipped by 0 bases and J by 3 bases; unmatched bases: 7. CDR3 nucleotides: TGCGCCAGCAGCTTGGATTTTGACAGGGCAACAGATACGCAGTATTTT. It encodes CASSLDFDRATDTQYF.

V gene TRBV5-5 combines with J gene TRBJ1-5; a possible D gene is TRBD1 (6 bases). Germline V gene sequence: CDR1 SGHKS, CDR2 YYEKEE (reference sequence). The germline V and J ends were trimmed by 4 bases and 4 bases, with 15 bases remaining between them. The CDR3 is 15 amino acids. For the CDR3, the DNA is TGTGCCAGCAGCAACCCACGGACAGCTAATCAGCCCCAGCATTTT. This encodes CASSNPRTANQPQHF. Combining the CDR3 with reference TRBV5-5 and TRBJ1-5 gives the whole variable domain DAGVTQSPTHLIKTRGQQVTLRCSPISGHKSVSWYQQVLGQGPQFIFQYYEKEERGRGNFPDRFSARQFPNYSSELNVNALLLGDSALYLCASSNPRTANQPQHFGDGTRLSIL.

CDR3 DNA sequence: TGTGCCAGCAGCATTAAGGCGGAAAAACTGTTTTTT. It is translated as CASSIKAEKLFF. The gene calls are TRBV7-9 and TRBJ1-4; D unclear. The V gene's germline CDR1 is SEHNR and CDR2 FQNEAQ (reference sequence). V shed 5 bases and J shed 8 bases, with 9 bases lying between them. The CDR3 sequence is 12 residues long. The full variable domain, with the rest looked up from reference TRBV7-9 and TRBJ1-4, is DTGVSQNPRHKITKRGQNVTFRCDPISEHNRLYWYRQTLGQGPEFLTYFQNEAQLEKSRLLSDRFSAERPKGSFSTLEIQRTEQGDSAMYLCASSIKAEKLFFGSGTQLSVL.

A remark on this clone: At one of its ends the junction is not consistent with the germline gene, which may arise from a read error. The rearrangement links TRBV7-7 to TRBJ2-1; weak D call: TRBD2 (5 bases). This CDR3 is 15 amino acids long. Germline V gene sequence: CDR1 SSHAT, CDR2 FNYEAQ (reference sequence). The CDR3 loop reads CASSPLSGSYNEQFF. CDR3 nucleotides: TGTGCTAGCAGCCCCCTATCGGGATCCTACAATGAGCAGTTCTTC.

The chain links TRBV4-3 to TRBJ2-5; D unclear. V lost 1 base and J 5 bases, leaving 11 bases between the germline ends. CDR1 LGHNA and CDR2 YSLEER come from the germline V gene. This CDR3 spans 14 amino acids. CDR3 protein: CASSQVPRVETQYF. CDR3 coding DNA: TGCGCCAGCAGCCAAGTTCCCCGGGTGGAGACCCAGTACTTC.

This chain connects TRBV11-2 to TRBJ2-5; D may correspond to TRBD1 or TRBD2 (5 bases each). Deletions cut 4 bases from V and 4 bases from J, with 10 bases between. The CDR3 has 13 residues. Per the germline V gene, CDR1 is SGHAT and CDR2 is FQNNGV. The CDR3 sequence is CASSSGRGETQYF. CDR3 DNA: TGTGCCAGCAGCTCAGGGAGAGGAGAGACCCAGTACTTC.

V and J are TRBV18 and TRBJ2-7; TRBD1 aligns across 9 bases. This CDR3 comprises 14 residues. Germline lookup yields CDR1 KGHSH and CDR2 LQKENI. Trimming removed 0 bases from V and 4 bases from J; junction bases left unmatched: 1. Written as DNA, the CDR3 is TGTGCCAGCTCACCACCTGGACAGGGGTACGAGCAGTACTTC. Translating gives CASSPPGQGYEQYF.

This chain links TRBV21-1 with TRBJ1-4; TRBD1, the table's D call, was not compared with the DNA. TRBV21-1 is marked as a pseudogene. The CDR3 extends over 16 amino acids. DNA for the CDR3: TGTGCCAGCACCTGGCCCCACCCTGAAACTAATGAAAAACTGTTTTTT. It specifies CASTWPHPETNEKLFF.

The gene calls are TRBV30 and TRBJ1-1; no clear D. Germline V gene lookup returns CDR1 GTSNPN and CDR2 SVGIG (reference sequence). This CDR3 has 15 residues. Deletions cut 0 bases from V and 1 base from J, with 12 bases between. CDR3 in amino acids: CAWSVRLGENTEAFF. As DNA, the CDR3 is TGTGCCTGGAGTGTAAGACTGGGAGAGAACACTGAAGCTTTCTTT.

The chain uses TRBV19 and TRBJ2-7, with 7 bases lining up with TRBD1. After removal of 2 bases from V and 2 bases from J, the junction contained 6 bases not matched to a gene. The CDR3 sequence is 15 residues long. Germline CDR1 reads LNHDA; CDR2 reads SQIVND (reference sequence). The CDR3 nucleotides read TGTGCCAGTAGTATACTGACAGGGTCCCCCTACGAGCAGTACTTC. Translating it yields CASSILTGSPYEQYF. The variable domain in full, completed from reference TRBV19 and TRBJ2-7, reads DGGITQSPKYLFRKEGQNVTLSCEQNLNHDAMYWYRQDPGQGLRLIYYSQIVNDFQKGDIAEGYSVSREKKESFPLTVTSAQKNPTAFYLCASSILTGSPYEQYFGPGTRLTVT.

The chain has TRBV7-6 and TRBJ2-7; D may be TRBD2 (6 bases). Trimming took off 3 bases at V and 3 bases at J, with 18 bases between the two ends. Per the germline V gene, CDR1 is SGHVS and CDR2 is FNYEAQ. The length of the CDR3 is 16 residues. CDR3 nucleotide sequence: TGTGCCAGCAGCTTCTACGCGGGACCCACCGACTACGAGCAGTACTTC. Protein: CASSFYAGPTDYEQYF.

This chain joins TRBV28 and TRBJ2-1; 7 positions match TRBD2. The CDR3 runs to 14 residues. Per the germline V gene, CDR1 is MDHEN and CDR2 is SYDVKM. V dropped 3 bases and J dropped 9; count of bases not matched to a gene: 8. DNA for the CDR3: TGTGCCAGCAGTTTGGGGGGGGAGGCCCGTGAGCAGTTCTTC. Translating it yields CASSLGGEAREQFF.

CDR3 in DNA: TGTGCCAGCAGCGCCCGAGCGGGAGTTAGGGAGACCCAGTACTTC. Amino acid sequence: CASSARAGVRETQYF. The chain employs TRBV7-3 and TRBJ2-5; 8 nucleotides match TRBD2. Losses at the gene ends were 5 bases for V and 5 bases for J; bases not matched to a gene: 10. From germline, CDR1 is SGHTA and CDR2 FQGTGA. CDR3 length: 15 residues.

V usage is TRBV6-5 and J usage is TRBJ2-1, with D perhaps assigned TRBD1 or TRBD2 (5 bases each). Germline V gene data show CDR1 as MNHEY and CDR2 as SVGAGI. The V end lost 0 bases, the J end lost 3 bases, and 12 bases lay between the germline ends. The CDR3 is 16 residues long. In DNA form, the CDR3 reads TGTGCCAGCAGTTACTCGCCCCGGGGCGACTACAATGAGCAGTTCTTC. Translated: CASSYSPRGDYNEQFF.

CDR3 residues: CASQTGQGVAEQYF. In DNA, the CDR3 is TGTGCCAGCCAAACAGGACAGGGGGTAGCCGAGCAGTACTTC. This chain uses TRBV28 with TRBJ2-7; 10 bases fit TRBD1. The CDR3 runs 14 residues. Germline assignment: CDR1 MDHEN and CDR2 SYDVKM. The V and J ends lost 8 bases and 6 bases, in that order; junction bases with no gene match: 10.

The V and J genes are TRBV7-2 and TRBJ2-1, with D perhaps TRBD1 or TRBD2 (6 bases each). Trimming removed 1 base from V and 11 bases from J, with 9 bases in between. This CDR3 is built from 12 residues. Per the germline V gene, CDR1 is SGHTA and CDR2 is FQGNSA. This CDR3 is CASSLGGGQQFF. The DNA for the CDR3 is TGTGCCAGCAGCTTAGGTGGGGGGCAGCAGTTCTTC.

The chain couples TRBV28 to TRBJ2-2; D is tentatively TRBD1 or TRBD2 (5 bases each). CDR3 length: 13 amino acids. Per germline, CDR1 MDHEN and CDR2 SYDVKM. The germline V and J ends were trimmed by 6 bases and 6 bases, with 11 bases remaining between them. CDR3 sequence reads: CASSRDQPGELFF. DNA of the CDR3: TGTGCCAGCAGCCGGGACCAGCCCGGGGAGCTGTTTTTT.

The chain joins TRBV14 to TRBJ1-5, with 8 bases matching TRBD1. Germline CDR1 SGHDN, CDR2 FVKESK. The CDR3 loop spans 18 amino acids. V trimming: 7 bases; J trimming: 5 bases; junction bases outside the gene matches: 19. Here the CDR3 reads CASTTRKGQGESDQPQHF. CDR3 DNA sequence: TGTGCCAGCACCACGAGAAAAGGACAGGGCGAGAGCGATCAGCCCCAGCATTTT.

The chain's CDR3 is CASSVPGQVISGANVLTF. Written as DNA, the CDR3 is TGCGCCAGCAGCGTTCCGGGACAGGTTATCTCTGGGGCCAACGTCCTGACTTTC. J is TRBJ2-6 and V is TRBV5-1; TRBD1 matches at 8 bases. CDR1 and CDR2 (germline): SGHRS, YFSETQ. V gave up 4 bases and J gave up 0 bases; unmatched junction bases: 9. This CDR3 has 18 residues.

The CDR3 sequence: CASSLAIAVPIYPLGDTQYF. The CDR3, as DNA: TGCGCCAGCAGCTTGGCCATCGCAGTTCCGATTTACCCGCTTGGTGATACGCAGTATTTT. The chain uses TRBV5-1 and TRBJ2-3, with D unclear. Germline V gene data show CDR1 as SGHRS and CDR2 as YFSETQ. CDR3 size: 20 residues. V lost 0 bases and J 6 bases, leaving 29 bases between the germline ends.

The chain combines TRBV7-2 with TRBJ2-7, with 9 bases fitting TRBD2. The J segment lost 3 bases and the V segment lost 0 bases, leaving 6 bases of the junction unmatched. The germline gives CDR1 SGHTA, CDR2 FQGNSA. There are 16 residues in the CDR3. The CDR3 protein is CASSLAHLAGNYEQYF. CDR3 DNA sequence: TGTGCCAGCAGCTTAGCCCACCTAGCGGGAAACTACGAGCAGTACTTC.

The V gene is TRBV5-1, the J gene TRBJ2-5; D is tentatively TRBD1 or TRBD2 (5 bases each). Trimming cost V 6 bases and J 5 bases, with 26 bases left between them. CDR3 length equals 17 residues. The germline V gene has CDR1 SGHRS and CDR2 YFSETQ. The CDR3 coding sequence is TGCGCCAGCATGGTTGCGGCGGCAGGGCCTTGGGGGGAGACCCAGTACTTC. Protein product: CASMVAAAGPWGETQYF.

The chain joins TRBV11-2 to TRBJ2-7, with D unclear. Looked up from germline, CDR1 is SGHAT and CDR2 is FQNNGV. This CDR3 comprises 20 residues. The V end was cut by 0 bases, the J end by 2 bases, with 26 bases between. CDR3 in amino acids: CASSLDLGVIRVTEPYEQYF. The CDR3 region has the DNA TGTGCCAGCAGCTTAGATCTTGGAGTAATCCGGGTGACGGAACCCTACGAGCAGTACTTC. The full variable domain, completed using reference TRBV11-2 and TRBJ2-7, is EAGVAQSPRYKIIEKRQSVAFWCNPISGHATLYWYQQILGQGPKLLIQFQNNGVVDDSQLPKDRFSAERLKGVDSTLKIQPAKLEDSAVYLCASSLDLGVIRVTEPYEQYFGPGTRLTVT.

J is TRBJ2-7 and V is TRBV7-9; a possible D gene is TRBD2 (6 bases). Germline V CDR1 and CDR2: SEHNR, FQNEAQ (reference sequence). The CDR3 totals 16 residues. Trimming removed 0 bases from V and 4 bases from J, with 16 bases in between. CDR3 loop: CASSLALGDSQYEQYF. The CDR3 DNA follows: TGTGCCAGCAGCTTAGCTTTAGGGGACTCGCAGTACGAGCAGTACTTC. The full variable domain, completed using reference TRBV7-9 and TRBJ2-7, is DTGVSQNPRHKITKRGQNVTFRCDPISEHNRLYWYRQTLGQGPEFLTYFQNEAQLEKSRLLSDRFSAERPKGSFSTLEIQRTEQGDSAMYLCASSLALGDSQYEQYFGPGTRLTVT.

The chain carries TRBV7-8 and TRBJ2-2; D might be TRBD1 (7 bases). The CDR3 runs to 14 residues. The germline V gene encodes CDR1 SGHVS and CDR2 FQNEAQ. The CDR3, as DNA: TGTGCGGAGGGACAGAAGGACGACATCGGGGAGCTGTTTTTT. It encodes CAEGQKDDIGELFF.

With regard to this clone: Within the sample, other DNA sequences also encode this same CDR3. V gene TRBV7-2 combines with J gene TRBJ2-7; 10 bases are shared with TRBD1. V was pared by 7 bases and J by 1 base, with 7 bases of the junction left unmatched. This CDR3 spans 15 amino acids. Per germline, CDR1 SGHTA and CDR2 FQGNSA. CDR3 loop: CASNPPGQGSYEQYF. CDR3 sequence (DNA): TGTGCCAGCAACCCGCCGGGACAGGGGTCCTACGAGCAGTACTTC.